This T cell receptor beta chain was found in a study of PD-1 blockade in classical Hodgkin lymphoma. The CDR3 has 14 residues. Germline-derived CDR1 and CDR2 are MNHEY and SVGAGI. With V trimmed by 4 bases and J by 5 bases, 4 bases remained unmatched. TCRdb's table, derived via immunoSEQ multiplex PCR, lists solely in-frame clones and lacks some. The sample holds 89,000 or so clones, around nine tenths seen once. With no exception, relapse followed autologous stem cell transplantation in all patients, and brentuximab vedotin exposure varied. The sequenced sample was peripheral blood mononuclear cells (PBMCs), obtained before the second cycle of nivolumab. This receptor was taken from a human donor with classical Hodgkin lymphoma. J is TRBJ1-4 and V is TRBV6-5; TRBD1 agrees at 7 bases. DNA for the CDR3: TGTGCCAGCAGTTTTTTGACAGGGAATGAAAAACTGTTTTTT. Residues: CASSFLTGNEKLFF.